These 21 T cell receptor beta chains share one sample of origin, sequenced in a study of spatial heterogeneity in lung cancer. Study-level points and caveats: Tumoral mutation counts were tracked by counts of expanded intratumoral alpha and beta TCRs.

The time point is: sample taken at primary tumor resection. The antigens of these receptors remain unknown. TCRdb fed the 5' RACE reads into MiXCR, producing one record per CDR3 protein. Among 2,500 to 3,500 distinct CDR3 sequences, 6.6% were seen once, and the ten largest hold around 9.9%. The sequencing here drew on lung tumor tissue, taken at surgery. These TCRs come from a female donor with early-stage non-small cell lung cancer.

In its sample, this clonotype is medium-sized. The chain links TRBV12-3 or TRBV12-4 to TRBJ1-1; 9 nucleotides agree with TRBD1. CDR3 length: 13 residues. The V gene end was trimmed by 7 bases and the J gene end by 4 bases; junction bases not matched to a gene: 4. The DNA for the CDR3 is TGTGCCAGCAAGACGACAGGGGGCACTGAAGCTTTCTTT. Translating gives CASKTTGGTEAFF.

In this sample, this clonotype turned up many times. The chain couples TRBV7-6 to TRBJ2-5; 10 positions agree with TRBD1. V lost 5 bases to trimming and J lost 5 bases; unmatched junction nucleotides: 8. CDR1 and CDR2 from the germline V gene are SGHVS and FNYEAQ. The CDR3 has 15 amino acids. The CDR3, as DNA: TGTGCCAGCAGCCCGGGGACAGGGGAGAAGGAGACCCAGTACTTC. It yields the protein CASSPGTGEKETQYF.

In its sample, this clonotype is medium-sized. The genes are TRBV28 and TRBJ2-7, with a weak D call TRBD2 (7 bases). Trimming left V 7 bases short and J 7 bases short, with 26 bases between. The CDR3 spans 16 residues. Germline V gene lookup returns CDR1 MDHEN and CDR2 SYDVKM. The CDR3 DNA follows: TGTGCCAGCACCTCCCGTGGGGGGGGCACACATCTAGAGCAGTACTTC. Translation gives CASTSRGGGTHLEQYF. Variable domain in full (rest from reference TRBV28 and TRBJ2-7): DVKVTQSSRYLVKRTGEKVFLECVQDMDHENMFWYRQDPGLGLRLIYFSYDVKMKEKGDIPEGYSVSREKKERFSLILESASTNQTSMYLCASTSRGGGTHLEQYFGPGTRLTVT.

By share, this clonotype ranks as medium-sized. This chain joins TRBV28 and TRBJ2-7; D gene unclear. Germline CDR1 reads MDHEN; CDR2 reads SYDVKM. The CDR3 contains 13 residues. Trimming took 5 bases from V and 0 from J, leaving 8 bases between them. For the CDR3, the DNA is TGTGCCAGCAGTGGCAGCCTCTCCTACGAGCAGTACTTC. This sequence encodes CASSGSLSYEQYF.

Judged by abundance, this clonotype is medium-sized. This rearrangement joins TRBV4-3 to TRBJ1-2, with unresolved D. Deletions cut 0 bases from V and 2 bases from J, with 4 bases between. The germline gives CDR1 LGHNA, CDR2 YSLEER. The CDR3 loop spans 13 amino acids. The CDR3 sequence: CASSQEGNYGYTF. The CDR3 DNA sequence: TGCGCCAGCAGCCAAGAGGGGAACTATGGCTACACCTTC.

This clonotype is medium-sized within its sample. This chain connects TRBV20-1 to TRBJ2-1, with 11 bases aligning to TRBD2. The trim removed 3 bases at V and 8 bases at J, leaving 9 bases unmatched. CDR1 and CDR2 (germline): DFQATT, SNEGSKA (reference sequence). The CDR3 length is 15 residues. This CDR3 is CSARPLSGGAYEQFF. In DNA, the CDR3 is TGCAGTGCTAGGCCCCTTAGCGGGGGGGCCTATGAGCAGTTCTTC.

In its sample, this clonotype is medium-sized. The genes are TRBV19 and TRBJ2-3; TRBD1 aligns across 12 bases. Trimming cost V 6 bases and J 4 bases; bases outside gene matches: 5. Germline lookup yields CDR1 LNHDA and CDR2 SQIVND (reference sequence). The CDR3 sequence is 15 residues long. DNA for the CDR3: TGTGCCAGTAGCAGAGGGACAGGGGGCGCAGATACGCAGTATTTT. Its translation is CASSRGTGGADTQYF.

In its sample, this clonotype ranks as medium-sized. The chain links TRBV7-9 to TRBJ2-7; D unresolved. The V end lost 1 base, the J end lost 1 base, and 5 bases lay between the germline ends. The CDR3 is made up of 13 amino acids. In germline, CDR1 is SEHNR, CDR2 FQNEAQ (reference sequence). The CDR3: CASSLGRSYEQYF. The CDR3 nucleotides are TGTGCCAGCAGCTTAGGGCGGTCCTACGAGCAGTACTTC.

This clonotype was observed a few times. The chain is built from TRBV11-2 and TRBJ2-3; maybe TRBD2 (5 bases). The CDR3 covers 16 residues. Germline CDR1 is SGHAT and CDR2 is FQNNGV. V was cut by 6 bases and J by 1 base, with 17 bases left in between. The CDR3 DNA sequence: TGTGCCAGCAGGCTAGTCGGAGGTTGGGGCACAGATACGCAGTATTTT. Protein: CASRLVGGWGTDTQYF.

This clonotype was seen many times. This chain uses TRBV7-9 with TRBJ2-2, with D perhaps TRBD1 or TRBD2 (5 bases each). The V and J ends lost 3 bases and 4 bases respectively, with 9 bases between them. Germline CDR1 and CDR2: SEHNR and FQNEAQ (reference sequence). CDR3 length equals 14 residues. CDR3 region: CASSFAGSTGELFF. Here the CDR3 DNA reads TGTGCCAGCAGCTTTGCAGGGAGCACCGGGGAGCTGTTTTTT.

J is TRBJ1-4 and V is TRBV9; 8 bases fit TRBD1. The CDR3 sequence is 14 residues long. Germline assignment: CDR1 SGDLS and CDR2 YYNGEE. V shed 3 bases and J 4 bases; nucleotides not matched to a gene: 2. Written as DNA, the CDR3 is TGTGCCAGCAGCGCGGGACAGGTTAATGAAAAACTGTTTTTT. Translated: CASSAGQVNEKLFF. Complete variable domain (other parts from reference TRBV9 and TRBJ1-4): DSGVTQTPKHLITATGQRVTLRCSPRSGDLSVYWYQQSLDQGLQFLIQYYNGEERAKGNILERFSAQQFPDLHSELNLSSLELGDSALYFCASSAGQVNEKLFFGSGTQLSVL.

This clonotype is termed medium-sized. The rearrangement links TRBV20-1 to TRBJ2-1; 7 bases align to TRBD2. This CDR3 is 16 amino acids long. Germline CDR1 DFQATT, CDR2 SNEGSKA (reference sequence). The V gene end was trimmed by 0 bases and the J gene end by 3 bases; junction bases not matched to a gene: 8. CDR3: CSARDPEAGFYNEQFF. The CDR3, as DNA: TGCAGTGCTAGAGATCCCGAAGCGGGGTTCTACAATGAGCAGTTCTTC.

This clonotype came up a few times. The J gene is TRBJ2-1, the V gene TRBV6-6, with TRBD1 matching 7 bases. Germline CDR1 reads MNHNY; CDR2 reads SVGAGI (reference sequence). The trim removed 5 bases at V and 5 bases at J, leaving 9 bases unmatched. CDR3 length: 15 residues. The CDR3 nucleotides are TGTGCCAGCAGTAGCCGGGACAGTGGAAACAATGAGCAGTTCTTC. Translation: CASSSRDSGNNEQFF.

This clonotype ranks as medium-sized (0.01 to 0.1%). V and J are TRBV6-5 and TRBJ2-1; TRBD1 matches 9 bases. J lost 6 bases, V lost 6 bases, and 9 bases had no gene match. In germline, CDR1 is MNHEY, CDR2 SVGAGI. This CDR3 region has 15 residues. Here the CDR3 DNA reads TGTGCCAGCAGCAAGGACAGGGGAAAGATCAATGAGCAGTTCTTC. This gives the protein CASSKDRGKINEQFF.

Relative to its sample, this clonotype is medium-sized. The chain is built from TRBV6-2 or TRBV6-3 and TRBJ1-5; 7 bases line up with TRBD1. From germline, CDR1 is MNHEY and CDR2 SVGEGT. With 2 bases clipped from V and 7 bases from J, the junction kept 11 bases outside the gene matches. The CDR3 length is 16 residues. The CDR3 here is CASSYDGRGLGQPQHF. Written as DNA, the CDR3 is TGTGCCAGCAGTTACGATGGTAGGGGGCTGGGGCAGCCCCAGCATTTT.

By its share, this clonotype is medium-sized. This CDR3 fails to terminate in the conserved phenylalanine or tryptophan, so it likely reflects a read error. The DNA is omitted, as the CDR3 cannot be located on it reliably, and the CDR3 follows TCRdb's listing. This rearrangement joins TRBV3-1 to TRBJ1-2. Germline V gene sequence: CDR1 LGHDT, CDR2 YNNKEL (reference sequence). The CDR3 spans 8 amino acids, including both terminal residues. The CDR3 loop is CASSREWV.

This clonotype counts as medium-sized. Written as DNA, the CDR3 is TGCAGTGCTAGAGTGGCGGGGAGTACCTATGGCTACACCTTC. Translation: CSARVAGSTYGYTF. J is TRBJ1-2 and V is TRBV20-1; no clear D. Germline CDR1 is DFQATT and CDR2 is SNEGSKA (reference sequence). The CDR3 has 14 residues. Trimming stripped 1 base from V and 4 bases from J, with 13 bases between.

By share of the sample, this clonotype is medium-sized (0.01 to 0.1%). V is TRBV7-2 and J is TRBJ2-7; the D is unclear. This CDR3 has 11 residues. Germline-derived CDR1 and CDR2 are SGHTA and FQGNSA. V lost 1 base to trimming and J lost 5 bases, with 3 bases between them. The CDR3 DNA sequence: TGTGCCAGCAGCTTAGAGCACGAGCAGTACTTC. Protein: CASSLEHEQYF.

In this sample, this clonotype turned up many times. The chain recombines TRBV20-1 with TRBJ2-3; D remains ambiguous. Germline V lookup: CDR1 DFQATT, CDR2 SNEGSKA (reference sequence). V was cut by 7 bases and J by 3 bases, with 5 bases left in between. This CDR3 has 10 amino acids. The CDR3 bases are TGCAGTGGCTTAACAGATACGCAGTATTTT. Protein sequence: CSGLTDTQYF.

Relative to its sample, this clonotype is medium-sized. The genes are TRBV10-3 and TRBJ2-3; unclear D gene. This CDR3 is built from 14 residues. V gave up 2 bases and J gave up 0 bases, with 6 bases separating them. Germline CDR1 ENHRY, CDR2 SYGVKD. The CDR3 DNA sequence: TGTGCCATCAGTGAGAGCCGTAGCACAGATACGCAGTATTTT. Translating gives CAISESRSTDTQYF.

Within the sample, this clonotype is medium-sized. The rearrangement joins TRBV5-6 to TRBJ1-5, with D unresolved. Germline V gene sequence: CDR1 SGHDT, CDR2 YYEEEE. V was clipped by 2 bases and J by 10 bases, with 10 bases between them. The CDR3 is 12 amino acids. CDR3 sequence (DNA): TGTGCCAGCAGCTTTCAAATTGGACCCCAGCATTTT. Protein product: CASSFQIGPQHF.